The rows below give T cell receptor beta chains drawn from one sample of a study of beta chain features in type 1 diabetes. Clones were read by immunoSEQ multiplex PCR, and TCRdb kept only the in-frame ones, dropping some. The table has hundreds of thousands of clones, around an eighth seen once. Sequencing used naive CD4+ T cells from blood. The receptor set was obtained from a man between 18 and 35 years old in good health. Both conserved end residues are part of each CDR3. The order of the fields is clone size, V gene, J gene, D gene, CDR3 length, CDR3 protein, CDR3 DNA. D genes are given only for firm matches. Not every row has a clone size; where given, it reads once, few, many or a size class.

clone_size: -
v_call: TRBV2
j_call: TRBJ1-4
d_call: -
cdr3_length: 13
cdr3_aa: CASRRGSNEKLFF
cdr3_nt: TGTGCCAGCAGGCGGGGGTCTAATGAAAAACTGTTTTTT

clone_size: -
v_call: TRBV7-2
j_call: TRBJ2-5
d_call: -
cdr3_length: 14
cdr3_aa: CASSFGGIRETQYF
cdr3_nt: TGTGCCAGCAGCTTTGGAGGGATACGAGAGACCCAGTACTTC

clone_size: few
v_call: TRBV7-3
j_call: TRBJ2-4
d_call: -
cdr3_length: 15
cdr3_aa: CASSSASGVKNIQYF
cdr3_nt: TGTGCCAGCAGCTCGGCGTCGGGGGTCAAAAACATTCAGTACTTC

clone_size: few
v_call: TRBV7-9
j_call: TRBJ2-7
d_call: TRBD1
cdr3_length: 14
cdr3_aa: CASSSGTGNYEQYF
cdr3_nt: TGTGCCAGCAGCTCCGGGACAGGGAACTACGAGCAGTACTTC

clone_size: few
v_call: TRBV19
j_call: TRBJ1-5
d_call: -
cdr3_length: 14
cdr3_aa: CASSTQGSNQPQHF
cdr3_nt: TGTGCCAGTAGTACCCAGGGGTCCAATCAGCCCCAGCATTTT

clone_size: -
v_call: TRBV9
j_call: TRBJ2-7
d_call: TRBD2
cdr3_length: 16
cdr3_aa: CASSAHSTSGSYEQYF
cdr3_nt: TGTGCCAGCAGCGCCCACAGCACTAGCGGGTCCTACGAGCAGTACTTC

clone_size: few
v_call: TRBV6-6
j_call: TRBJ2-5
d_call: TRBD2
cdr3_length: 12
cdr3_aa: CASSPGGETQYF
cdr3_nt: TGTGCCAGCAGCCCCGGGGGGGAGACCCAGTACTTC

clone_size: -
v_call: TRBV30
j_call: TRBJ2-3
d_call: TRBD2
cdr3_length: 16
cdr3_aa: CAWSMGTSGRADTQYF
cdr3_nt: TGTGCCTGGAGTATGGGGACTAGCGGGCGAGCAGATACGCAGTATTTT

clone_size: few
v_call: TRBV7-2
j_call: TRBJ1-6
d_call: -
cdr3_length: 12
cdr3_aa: CASSLVSSPLHF
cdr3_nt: TGTGCCAGCAGCTTAGTCAGTTCACCCCTCCACTTT

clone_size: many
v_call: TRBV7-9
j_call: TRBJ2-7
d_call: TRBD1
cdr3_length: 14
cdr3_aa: CASSSYRGRLEQYF
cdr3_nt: TGTGCCAGCAGCTCGTACAGGGGGCGCCTCGAGCAGTACTTC

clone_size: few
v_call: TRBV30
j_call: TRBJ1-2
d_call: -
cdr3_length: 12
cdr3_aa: CAWTGPGGGYTF
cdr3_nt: TGTGCCTGGACCGGACCTGGAGGTGGCTACACCTTC

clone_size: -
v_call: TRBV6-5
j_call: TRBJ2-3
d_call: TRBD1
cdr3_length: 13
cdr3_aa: CASPTGGPDTQYF
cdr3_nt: TGTGCCAGCCCGACAGGGGGCCCAGATACGCAGTATTTT

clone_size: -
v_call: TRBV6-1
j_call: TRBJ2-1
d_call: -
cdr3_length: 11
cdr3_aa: CASSPHNEQFF
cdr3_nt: TGTGCCAGCAGTCCCCATAATGAGCAGTTCTTC

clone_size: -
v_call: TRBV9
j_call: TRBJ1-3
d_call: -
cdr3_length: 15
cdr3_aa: CASSPGDRSGNTIYF
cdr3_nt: TGTGCCAGCAGCCCAGGGGACCGCTCTGGAAACACCATATATTTT

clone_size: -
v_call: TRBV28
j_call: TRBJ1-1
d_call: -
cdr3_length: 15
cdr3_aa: CASSSPPAGNTEAFF
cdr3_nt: TGTGCCAGCAGTTCCCCCCCAGCGGGGAACACTGAAGCTTTCTTT

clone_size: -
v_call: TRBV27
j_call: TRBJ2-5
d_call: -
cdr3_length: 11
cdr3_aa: CASGMRETQYF
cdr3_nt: TGTGCCAGCGGCATGAGGGAGACCCAGTACTTC

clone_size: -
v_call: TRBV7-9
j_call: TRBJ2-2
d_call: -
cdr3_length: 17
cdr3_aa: CASSDSGLTGNTGELFF
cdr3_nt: TGTGCCAGCAGCGACAGCGGGCTCACTGGGAACACCGGGGAGCTGTTTTTT

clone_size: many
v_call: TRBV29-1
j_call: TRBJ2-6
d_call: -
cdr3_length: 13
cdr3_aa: CSVRYSGANVLTF
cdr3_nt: TGCAGCGTTCGGTACTCTGGGGCCAACGTCCTGACTTTC

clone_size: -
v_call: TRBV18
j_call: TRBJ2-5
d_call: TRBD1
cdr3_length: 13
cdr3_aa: CASSPGTTGQGNF
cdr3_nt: TGTGCCAGCTCACCAGGAACGACAGGACAGGGGAACTTC

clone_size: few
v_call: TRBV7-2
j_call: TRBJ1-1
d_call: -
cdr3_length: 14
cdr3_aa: CASSRTGKNTEAFF
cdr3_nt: TGTGCCAGCAGTCGCACCGGGAAAAACACTGAAGCTTTCTTT

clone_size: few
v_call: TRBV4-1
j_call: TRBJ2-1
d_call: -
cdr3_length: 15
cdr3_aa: CASSQDPQGYNEQFF
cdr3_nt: TGCGCCAGCAGCCAAGATCCCCAGGGCTACAATGAGCAGTTCTTC

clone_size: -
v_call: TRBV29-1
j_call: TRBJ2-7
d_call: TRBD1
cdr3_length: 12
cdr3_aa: CSVHRDRGRQYF
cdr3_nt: TGCAGCGTTCACCGGGACAGGGGGCGGCAGTACTTC

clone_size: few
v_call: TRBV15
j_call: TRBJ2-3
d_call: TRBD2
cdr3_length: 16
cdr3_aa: CATSRSRLAGGPTQYF
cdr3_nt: TGTGCCACCAGCAGATCGAGACTAGCGGGAGGGCCTACGCAGTATTTT

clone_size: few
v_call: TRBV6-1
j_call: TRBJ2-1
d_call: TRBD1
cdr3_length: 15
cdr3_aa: CASTFVGQGNNEQFF
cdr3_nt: TGTGCCAGCACTTTCGTAGGACAGGGTAACAATGAGCAGTTCTTC

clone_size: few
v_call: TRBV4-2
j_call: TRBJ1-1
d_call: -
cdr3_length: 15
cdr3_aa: CASSQGGPGATEAFF
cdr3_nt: TGTGCCAGCAGCCAAGGAGGCCCAGGGGCCACTGAAGCTTTCTTT

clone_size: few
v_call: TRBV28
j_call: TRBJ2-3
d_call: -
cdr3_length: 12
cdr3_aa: CASSLSTDTQYF
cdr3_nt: TGTGCCAGCAGTCTTAGCACAGATACGCAGTATTTT

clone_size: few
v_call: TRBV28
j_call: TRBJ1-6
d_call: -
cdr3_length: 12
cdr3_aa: CASKSSQLFVHF
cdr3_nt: TGTGCCAGCAAGAGCTCACAGCTCTTTGTCCACTTT

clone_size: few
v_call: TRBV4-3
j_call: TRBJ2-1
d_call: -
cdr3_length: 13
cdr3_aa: CASSPSSYNEQFF
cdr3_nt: TGCGCCAGCAGCCCGAGCTCCTACAATGAGCAGTTCTTC

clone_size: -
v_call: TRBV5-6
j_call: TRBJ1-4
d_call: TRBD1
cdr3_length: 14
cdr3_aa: CASSRQGPNEKLFF
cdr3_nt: TGTGCCAGCAGCCGACAGGGTCCTAATGAAAAACTGTTTTTT

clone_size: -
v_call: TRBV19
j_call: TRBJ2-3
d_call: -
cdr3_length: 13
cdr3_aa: CASSPVGEDTQYF
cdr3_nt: TGTGCCAGTAGCCCTGTAGGGGAAGATACGCAGTATTTT

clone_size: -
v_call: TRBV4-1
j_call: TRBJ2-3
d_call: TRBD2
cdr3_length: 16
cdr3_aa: CASSQGFAGGRGTQYF
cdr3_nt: TGCGCCAGCAGCCAAGGGTTCGCGGGGGGGCGGGGTACGCAGTATTTT

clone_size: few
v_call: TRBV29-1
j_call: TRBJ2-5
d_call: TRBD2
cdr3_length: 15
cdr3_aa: CSVAPGTSGRETQYF
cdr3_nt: TGCAGCGTTGCCCCCGGGACTAGCGGGCGTGAGACCCAGTACTTC

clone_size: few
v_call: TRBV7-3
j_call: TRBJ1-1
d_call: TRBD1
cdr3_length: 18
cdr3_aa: CASSSPGQGPKTRTEAFF
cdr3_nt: TGTGCCAGCAGCTCCCCGGGACAGGGACCTAAGACCCGCACTGAAGCTTTCTTT

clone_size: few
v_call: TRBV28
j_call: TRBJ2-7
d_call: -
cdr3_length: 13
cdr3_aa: CASSLTVPGEQYF
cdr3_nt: TGTGCCAGCAGTTTGACTGTCCCGGGCGAGCAGTACTTC

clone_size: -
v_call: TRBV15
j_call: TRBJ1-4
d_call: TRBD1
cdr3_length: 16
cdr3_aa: CATSNKTGGPARGLFF
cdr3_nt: TGTGCCACCAGCAACAAAACAGGGGGCCCAGCCCGGGGACTGTTTTTT

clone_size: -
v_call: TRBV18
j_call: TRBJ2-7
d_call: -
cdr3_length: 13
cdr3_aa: CASSPNGQGEQYF
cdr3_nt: TGTGCCAGCTCACCAAACGGCCAGGGTGAGCAGTACTTC

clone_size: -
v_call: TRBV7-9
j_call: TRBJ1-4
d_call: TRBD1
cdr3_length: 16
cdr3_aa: CASSRISWTGDEKLFF
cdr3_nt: TGTGCCAGCAGCCGTATAAGTTGGACAGGGGACGAAAAACTGTTTTTT

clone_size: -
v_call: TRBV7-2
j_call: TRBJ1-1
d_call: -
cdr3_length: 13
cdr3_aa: CASSLARNTEAFF
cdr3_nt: TGTGCCAGCAGCTTAGCCAGAAACACTGAAGCTTTCTTT

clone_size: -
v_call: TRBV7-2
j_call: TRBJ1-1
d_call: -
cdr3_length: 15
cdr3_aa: CASSLMATLNTEAFF
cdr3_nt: TGTGCCAGCAGCTTAATGGCCACCCTGAACACTGAAGCTTTCTTT

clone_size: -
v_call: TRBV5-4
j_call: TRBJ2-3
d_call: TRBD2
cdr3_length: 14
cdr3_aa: CASTVAGYTDTQYF
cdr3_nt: TGTGCCAGCACCGTAGCGGGGTACACAGATACGCAGTATTTT

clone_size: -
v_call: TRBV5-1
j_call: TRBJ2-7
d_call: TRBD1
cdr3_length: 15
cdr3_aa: CASSSFTGVLAEQYF
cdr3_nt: TGCGCCAGCAGCTCCTTCACAGGGGTTTTAGCCGAGCAGTACTTC

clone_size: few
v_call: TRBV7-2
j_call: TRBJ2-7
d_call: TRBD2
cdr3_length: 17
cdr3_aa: CASSLGLAGGARLEQYF
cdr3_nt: TGTGCCAGCAGCTTAGGACTAGCGGGAGGGGCCAGACTGGAGCAGTACTTC

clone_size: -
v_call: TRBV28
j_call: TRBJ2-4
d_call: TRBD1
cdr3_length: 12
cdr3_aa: CASRGQGNIQYF
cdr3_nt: TGTGCCAGCAGGGGACAGGGCAACATTCAGTACTTC

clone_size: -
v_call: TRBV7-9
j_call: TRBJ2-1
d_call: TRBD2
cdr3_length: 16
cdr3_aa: CASSLVVREVGNEQFF
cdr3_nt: TGTGCCAGCAGCTTAGTAGTCCGGGAGGTAGGGAATGAGCAGTTCTTC

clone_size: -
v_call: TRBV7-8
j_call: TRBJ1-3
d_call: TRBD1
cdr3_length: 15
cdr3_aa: CASSYDRGPGNTIYF
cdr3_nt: TGTGCCAGCAGCTACGACAGGGGGCCTGGAAACACCATATATTTT

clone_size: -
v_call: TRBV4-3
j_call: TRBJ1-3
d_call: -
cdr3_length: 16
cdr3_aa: CASSQSARTAGNTIYF
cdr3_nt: TGCGCCAGCAGCCAGTCGGCCCGGACAGCTGGAAACACCATATATTTT

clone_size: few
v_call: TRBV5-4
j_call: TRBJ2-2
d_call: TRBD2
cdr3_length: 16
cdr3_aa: CASTPTVGGDTGELFF
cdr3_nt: TGTGCCAGCACCCCAACCGTGGGAGGGGACACCGGGGAGCTGTTTTTT

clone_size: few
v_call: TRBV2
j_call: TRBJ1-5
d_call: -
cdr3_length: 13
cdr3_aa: CASSGAGRQPQHF
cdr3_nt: TGTGCCAGCAGTGGGGCAGGGCGTCAGCCCCAGCATTTT

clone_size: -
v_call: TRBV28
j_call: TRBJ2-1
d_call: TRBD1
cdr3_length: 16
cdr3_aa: CASSLARQGSYNEQFF
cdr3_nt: TGTGCCAGCAGTTTAGCCCGACAGGGGTCCTACAATGAGCAGTTCTTC

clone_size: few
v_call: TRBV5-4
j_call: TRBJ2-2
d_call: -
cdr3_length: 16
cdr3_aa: CASSLQRGSNTGELFF
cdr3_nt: TGTGCCAGCAGCTTACAAAGGGGGTCGAACACCGGGGAGCTGTTTTTT

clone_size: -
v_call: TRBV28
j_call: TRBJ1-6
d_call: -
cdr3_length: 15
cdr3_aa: CASSSSGGGNSPLHF
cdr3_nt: TGTGCCAGCAGCAGCAGTGGGGGGGGAAATTCACCCCTCCACTTT